Each of the 28 T cell receptor beta chains below was sequenced from the same sample in a study of long-term antiretroviral therapy in people with HIV. Assay version v3.0 of immunoSEQ was used, and it was run at survey level. Generated by immunoSEQ multiplex PCR, the TCRdb table keeps only in-frame clones and is missing some. This table holds around 21,000 clones, about four fifths found once. Material: unsorted PBMCs, obtained 1.5 years after starting antiretroviral therapy. These receptors came from a man younger than 45 with HIV.

The V call is TRBV19, the J call TRBJ2-2; D might be TRBD2 (7 bases). Germline V gene sequence: CDR1 LNHDA, CDR2 SQIVND (reference sequence). V gave up 5 bases and J gave up 7 bases, with 20 bases separating them. This CDR3 spans 16 amino acids. CDR3 bases: TGTGCCAGTAGTCTCCTGGGGGGGCAAAATGGCGGGGAGCTGTTTTTT. Translation: CASSLLGGQNGGELFF.

The rearrangement links TRBV19 to TRBJ2-6; D is ambiguous. The CDR3 loop spans 14 amino acids. CDR1 and CDR2 from the germline V gene are LNHDA and SQIVND (reference sequence). With 7 bases removed from V and 0 bases from J, the gap between germline ends came to 7 bases. The CDR3 here is CASITNSGANVLTF. The CDR3 region has the DNA TGTGCCAGTATTACGAACTCTGGGGCCAACGTCCTGACTTTC.

The V gene is TRBV7-2, the J gene TRBJ2-5; D unresolved. Germline V gene sequence: CDR1 SGHTA, CDR2 FQGNSA. The CDR3 runs 14 residues. V was cut by 1 base and J by 7 bases, with 13 bases left in between. The CDR3: CASSLGPEIRTQYF. In nucleotides, the CDR3 is TGTGCCAGCAGCTTAGGGCCAGAAATTAGGACCCAGTACTTC. The variable domain in full, completed from reference TRBV7-2 and TRBJ2-5, reads GAGVSQSPSNKVTEKGKDVELRCDPISGHTALYWYRQSLGQGLEFLIYFQGNSAPDKSGLPSDRFSAERTGGSVSTLTIQRTQQEDSAVYLCASSLGPEIRTQYFGPGTRLLVL.

Sample share makes this clone medium-sized. J is TRBJ2-7 and V is TRBV6-6, with 8 bases that match TRBD1. The CDR3 is 16 amino acids. V gave up 8 bases and J gave up 6 bases; unmatched junction bases: 18. CDR1 MNHNY and CDR2 SVGAGI come from the germline V gene (reference sequence). The CDR3 nucleotides read TGTGCCAGCCGTACGGATGCAGCGGACAGGGTTGCCGAGCAGTACTTC. This encodes CASRTDAADRVAEQYF.

This rearrangement joins TRBV27 to TRBJ2-5; maybe TRBD2 (5 bases). Trimming took 1 base from V and 5 from J, leaving 14 bases between them. Germline V gene lookup returns CDR1 MNHEY and CDR2 SMNVEV (reference sequence). The CDR3 has 15 amino acids. The CDR3 DNA follows: TGTGCCAGCAGTTTATTGGGCCAACGCGGGGAGACCCAGTACTTC. Translation gives CASSLLGQRGETQYF.

This chain connects TRBV7-2 to TRBJ1-5; D is possibly TRBD1 (6 bases). The germline V gene encodes CDR1 SGHTA and CDR2 FQGNSA. V was shortened by 2 bases and J by 0 bases, with 11 bases between the two germline ends. The CDR3 consists of 16 residues. The CDR3 reads CASSLQGTSSNQPQHF. The CDR3 DNA is TGTGCCAGCAGCTTACAGGGGACCAGTAGCAATCAGCCCCAGCATTTT.

The rearrangement joins TRBV11-3 to TRBJ2-7, with TRBD2 matching over 10 bases. Unmatched junction bases numbered 10, after V lost 5 bases and J lost 9 bases. Germline lookup yields CDR1 SGHNT and CDR2 YENEEA. This CDR3 is built from 14 residues. In DNA, the CDR3 is TGTGCCAGCAGCCTTAGCGGGGGGCCTACGCGGCAGTACTTC. It yields the protein CASSLSGGPTRQYF.

The chain combines TRBV7-9 with TRBJ2-7; unclear D gene. Between the trimmed V and J ends, which lost 2 bases and 3 bases, there was a span of 11 bases. The length of the CDR3 is 14 residues. Germline CDR1 SEHNR, CDR2 FQNEAQ (reference sequence). CDR3 sequence: CASSLTSADYEQYF. The CDR3 DNA sequence: TGTGCCAGCAGCTTAACATCGGCAGACTACGAGCAGTACTTC.

This clone is a singleton in its sample. The genes are TRBV7-2 and TRBJ1-4, with D possibly TRBD1 on 5 matching bases. The CDR3 is 14 residues long. Germline values: CDR1 SGHTA, CDR2 FQGNSA. With 5 bases removed from V and 7 bases from J, the gap between germline ends came to 14 bases. The CDR3, as DNA: TGTGCCAGCAGCATTCCTGGGGGGGGTGAAAAACTGTTTTTT. This gives the protein CASSIPGGGEKLFF.

This chain links TRBV14 with TRBJ2-7; perhaps D is TRBD1 or TRBD2 (5 bases each). The V end lost 0 bases, the J end lost 2 bases, and 11 bases lay between the germline ends. This CDR3 has 15 amino acids. Germline V CDR1 and CDR2: SGHDN, FVKESK. The CDR3 here is CASSQDYGAAYEQYF. CDR3 nucleotide sequence: TGTGCCAGCAGCCAAGATTACGGGGCCGCCTACGAGCAGTACTTC.

The J gene is TRBJ2-2, the V gene TRBV2; TRBD2 agrees at 8 bases. Trimming at V came to 7 bases and at J to 3 bases, leaving 10 bases not matched to a gene. The germline CDR1 and CDR2 sequences are SNHLY and FYNNEI. The CDR3 covers 16 residues. CDR3 sequence reads: CASTPGGGMYTGELFF. In DNA, the CDR3 is TGTGCCAGCACCCCGGGGGGGGGCATGTACACCGGGGAGCTGTTTTTT.

The chain recombines TRBV11-2 with TRBJ2-7, with 8 bases matching TRBD1. Trimming cost V 4 bases and J 7 bases; bases outside gene matches: 6. The CDR3 sequence is 13 residues long. Germline CDR1 is SGHAT and CDR2 is FQNNGV. The CDR3 DNA sequence: TGTGCCAGCAGCTCCGGACAGGGTAGGGAGCAGTACTTC. Its protein is CASSSGQGREQYF.

The rearrangement uses TRBV27 and TRBJ2-1; D call uncertain. Germline CDR1 and CDR2: MNHEY and SMNVEV (reference sequence). CDR3 length: 13 amino acids. Trimming removed 2 bases from V and 7 bases from J, with 9 bases in between. The CDR3 sequence is CASSLSQQNEQFF. The CDR3 DNA is TGTGCCAGCAGTTTAAGTCAGCAAAATGAGCAGTTCTTC.

The count of this clone is one. The V call is TRBV11-2, the J call TRBJ2-4; possibly TRBD2 for D (5 bases). V lost 3 bases and J 0 bases, leaving 18 bases between the germline ends. The CDR3 has 18 amino acids. Germline loops: CDR1 SGHAT, CDR2 FQNNGV. CDR3 coding DNA: TGTGCCAGCAGCTTGTGGGTATACGGAGGTTTAGCCAAAAACATTCAGTACTTC. Its translation is CASSLWVYGGLAKNIQYF.

CDR3 coding DNA: TGTGCCAGCAGACCTCAGGGGAGAGGAAACACCATATATTTT. Its translation: CASRPQGRGNTIYF. V usage is TRBV2 and J usage is TRBJ1-3; D may be TRBD1 (6 bases). V gave up 6 bases and J gave up 4 bases, with 13 bases separating them. Germline loops: CDR1 SNHLY, CDR2 FYNNEI. CDR3 length equals 14 residues.

The chain uses TRBV6-5 and TRBJ1-5; the match to TRBD1 covers 9 bases. The CDR3 extends over 15 amino acids. Germline V gene lookup returns CDR1 MNHEY and CDR2 SVGAGI. V dropped 6 bases and J dropped 6; count of bases not matched to a gene: 9. CDR3 coding DNA: TGTGCCAGCAGCTCCGGGACAGGGAGGGTTCAGCCCCAGCATTTT. Residues: CASSSGTGRVQPQHF.

V usage is TRBV29-1 and J usage is TRBJ1-1; D is unresolved. V shed 7 bases and J shed 0 bases, with 12 bases lying between them. CDR1 is SQVTM and CDR2 is ANQGSEA in the germline V gene. CDR3 length: 13 amino acids. DNA of the CDR3: TGCAGCGGTATAGGAGGGTTGAACACTGAAGCTTTCTTT. Protein product: CSGIGGLNTEAFF. The full variable domain, rest sourced from reference TRBV29-1 and TRBJ1-1, is SAVISQKPSRDICQRGTSLTIQCQVDSQVTMMFWYRQQPGQSLTLIATANQGSEATYESGFVIDKFPISRPNLTFSTLTVSNMSPEDSSIYLCSGIGGLNTEAFFGQGTRLTVV.

The chain has TRBV7-9 and TRBJ1-4, with D possibly TRBD1 on 6 matching bases. The CDR3 totals 12 residues. CDR1 is SEHNR and CDR2 is FQNEAQ in the germline V gene (reference sequence). V was trimmed by 7 bases and J by 6 bases, leaving 9 bases between them. CDR3 loop: CASTGVDEKLFF. The CDR3 nucleotides are TGTGCCAGCACAGGGGTAGATGAAAAACTGTTTTTT.

With respect to this clone: An end of the junction differs from the germline gene, which may be a read error. The chain is built from TRBV28 and TRBJ1-1, with no clear D. From germline, CDR1 is MDHEN and CDR2 SYDVKM. The CDR3 contains 10 residues. Written as DNA, the CDR3 is TGTGCCAGCAGGTCGACCCGCAACATCTTT. Protein sequence: CASRSTRNIF.

The chain uses TRBV27 and TRBJ2-2, with TRBD1 matching 9 bases. CDR3 length: 15 amino acids. Trimming removed 8 bases from V and 4 bases from J; junction bases left unmatched: 8. Germline CDR1 reads MNHEY; CDR2 reads SMNVEV (reference sequence). This CDR3 is CASGNRGPSTGELFF. The DNA for the CDR3 is TGTGCCAGCGGAAACAGGGGGCCTAGCACCGGGGAGCTGTTTTTT.

The rearrangement joins TRBV14 to TRBJ1-2, with D tentatively TRBD1 (6 bases). Germline V gene lookup returns CDR1 SGHDN and CDR2 FVKESK. The CDR3 length is 13 residues. Trimming cost V 11 bases and J 2 bases, with 15 bases left between them. The CDR3 sequence: CARGPQFNYGYTF. CDR3 nucleotides: TGTGCCCGGGGGCCCCAATTCAACTATGGCTACACCTTC.

V usage is TRBV29-1 and J usage is TRBJ2-3, with D maybe TRBD1 (5 bases). The CDR3 spans 14 residues. The germline V and J ends were trimmed by 3 bases and 4 bases, with 14 bases remaining between them. The V gene's germline CDR1 is SQVTM and CDR2 ANQGSEA. The CDR3: CSVEGQVDADTQYF. CDR3 bases: TGCAGCGTTGAGGGGCAGGTCGATGCAGATACGCAGTATTTT.

The rearrangement links TRBV28 to TRBJ1-4; TRBD1 matches at 7 bases. V gave up 5 bases and J gave up 8 bases; unmatched junction bases: 8. The CDR3 runs to 14 residues. Germline V gene lookup returns CDR1 MDHEN and CDR2 SYDVKM. DNA of the CDR3: TGTGCCAGCAGTAAGACAGGGTACGCCGAAAAACTGTTTTTT. Its protein product is CASSKTGYAEKLFF.

This clone was observed a single time. The chain carries TRBV5-3 and TRBJ1-5, with D possibly being TRBD1 (6 bases). TRBV5-3 qualifies as an ORF whose function is uncertain. The CDR3 has 21 residues. Trimming removed 0 bases from V and 0 bases from J, with 25 bases in between. In DNA form, the CDR3 reads TGTGCCAGAAGCTTGGCCGATCGGGACACAAACCCGAGATATAGCAATCAGCCCCAGCATTTT. Translation: CARSLADRDTNPRYSNQPQHF.

Details on this clone: A much larger clone lies one base from this, so it may be a read error. Distinct nucleotide sequences in the sample also encode this CDR3. This chain links TRBV5-8 with TRBJ1-5; TRBD1 matches 9 bases. Germline CDR1 is SGHTS and CDR2 is YDEGEE. Germline trimming cut 4 bases from V and 2 bases from J; bases unmatched to any gene: 1. The CDR3 contains 14 residues. The CDR3 DNA sequence: TGTGCCAGCAGCCGGACAGGGGGCAATCAGCCCCAGCATTTT. Translating gives CASSRTGGNQPQHF. The full variable domain, with the rest looked up from reference TRBV5-8 and TRBJ1-5, is EAGVTQSPTHLIKTRGQQATLRCSPISGHTSVYWYQQALGLGLQFLLWYDEGEERNRGNFPPRFSGRQFPNYSSELNVNALELEDSALYLCASSRTGGNQPQHFGDGTRLSIL.

The V and J genes are TRBV10-2 and TRBJ2-1, with D possibly TRBD2 on 5 matching bases. The V and J ends lost 7 bases and 10 bases respectively, with 14 bases between them. Germline V gene lookup returns CDR1 WSHSY and CDR2 SAAADI. The CDR3 consists of 12 residues. In DNA form, the CDR3 reads TGCGCCAGCATCTCCGACTACTACGAGCAGTTCTTC. Encoded protein: CASISDYYEQFF.

This chain uses TRBV28 with TRBJ1-3; tentatively, D is TRBD1 (5 bases). Germline V CDR1 and CDR2: MDHEN, SYDVKM. V was trimmed by 5 bases and J by 4 bases, leaving 15 bases between them. The CDR3 is 15 amino acids. This CDR3 reads CASSLIAGFGNTIYF. The CDR3 DNA sequence: TGTGCCAGCAGTCTTATAGCAGGGTTCGGAAACACCATATATTTT.

The J gene is TRBJ2-5, the V gene TRBV5-4; 8 bases are shared with TRBD2. Germline assignment: CDR1 SGHNT and CDR2 YYREEE (reference sequence). This CDR3 has 15 amino acids. V lost 3 bases and J lost 0; bases outside the gene matches: 4. CDR3 sequence reads: CASSSGGGNQETQYF. The CDR3 nucleotides are TGTGCCAGCAGCTCGGGAGGGGGAAACCAAGAGACCCAGTACTTC.